This TCR beta chain is from a study of blood T cell repertoires in COVID-19. Trimming at V came to 2 bases and at J to 6 bases, leaving 6 bases not matched to a gene. CDR3 length: 15 amino acids. Germline CDR1 is SGHAT and CDR2 is FQNNGV. Participants were aged roughly 18 to 90 years, lived in over 20 US areas, and enrolled virtually. Only in-frame clones appear in the TCRdb table, and some are missing; sequencing was by immunoSEQ multiplex PCR. The sample records under 350,000 clones, around 86% being singletons. This sequence originates from a woman in her forties with acute COVID-19. The chain carries TRBV11-2 and TRBJ2-3; TRBD2 aligns across 9 bases. The sample taken for sequencing was PBMCs or T cells enriched from blood (not recorded which). The CDR3 DNA reads TGTGCCAGCAGCTTAACCGGGACTAGCCCTGATACGCAGTATTTT. Residues: CASSLTGTSPDTQYF.